A single sample gave rise to the 9 T cell receptor beta chains below, sequenced in a study of blood T cell repertoires in COVID-19. Using immunoSEQ multiplex PCR, the repertoire was profiled, and TCRdb retains in-frame clones only, with some absent. The table lists about 410,000 clones, about 88% of them singletons. The sample was peripheral blood. The receptors were gathered from a woman in her 40s with COVID-19, enrolled during active disease.

CDR3 sequence: CASHGQYTEAFF. CDR3 coding DNA: TGTGCCAGTCACGGACAGTACACTGAAGCTTTCTTT. The chain uses TRBV19 and TRBJ1-1; a possible D gene is TRBD1 (6 bases). The CDR3 is made up of 12 amino acids. The V end lost 8 bases, the J end lost 3 bases, and 10 bases lay between the germline ends. The germline gives CDR1 LNHDA, CDR2 SQIVND (reference sequence).

CDR3 sequence reads: CASSHSYEQYF. The CDR3 DNA reads TGTGCCAGCAGCCACTCCTACGAGCAGTACTTC. The V gene is TRBV5-6, the J gene TRBJ2-7; D remains unclear. V was clipped by 4 bases and J by 0 bases, with 2 bases between them. CDR3 size: 11 residues. Per germline, CDR1 SGHDT and CDR2 YYEEEE.

The chain joins TRBV10-3 to TRBJ1-1; D possibly corresponds to TRBD1 (6 bases). The CDR3 extends over 16 amino acids. V lost 0 bases and J 4 bases, leaving 15 bases between the germline ends. Germline V lookup: CDR1 ENHRY, CDR2 SYGVKD. The chain's CDR3 is CAISESKGGGGTEAFF. DNA of the CDR3: TGTGCCATCAGTGAGTCGAAAGGGGGAGGGGGCACTGAAGCTTTCTTT.

About this clone itself: At the DNA level, this CDR3 is encoded by other sequences in the same sample as well. V usage is TRBV7-9 and J usage is TRBJ2-5, with a weak D call TRBD2 (6 bases). Germline CDR1 is SEHNR and CDR2 is FQNEAQ (reference sequence). The CDR3 is made up of 14 amino acids. The V and J ends lost 0 bases and 2 bases respectively, with 7 bases between them. DNA of the CDR3: TGTGCCAGCAGCTTAGCAGGACTACAAGAGACCCAGTACTTC. Translating it yields CASSLAGLQETQYF. The complete variable domain, with remaining parts taken from reference TRBV7-9 and TRBJ2-5, reads DTGVSQNPRHKITKRGQNVTFRCDPISEHNRLYWYRQTLGQGPEFLTYFQNEAQLEKSRLLSDRFSAERPKGSFSTLEIQRTEQGDSAMYLCASSLAGLQETQYFGPGTRLLVL.

The chain joins TRBV7-9 to TRBJ2-2; 10 bases map to TRBD2. Germline trimming cut 5 bases from V and 5 bases from J; bases unmatched to any gene: 8. CDR1 SEHNR and CDR2 FQNEAQ come from the germline V gene (reference sequence). The CDR3 is 16 residues long. The CDR3, as DNA: TGTGCCAGCAGCCTGGCTAGCGGGAGATGGACCGGGGAGCTGTTTTTT. Protein product: CASSLASGRWTGELFF.

V and J are TRBV19 and TRBJ2-6, with D unresolved. V lost 7 bases and J lost 1, with 23 bases in between. The germline V gene has CDR1 LNHDA and CDR2 SQIVND (reference sequence). CDR3 length: 19 residues. CDR3: CASTHYRGALLSGANVLTF. The DNA of the CDR3 is TGTGCCAGTACCCACTATCGCGGAGCGTTACTTTCTGGGGCCAACGTCCTGACTTTC.

A word on this clone: Other DNA sequences in this sample translate to the same CDR3. The chain employs TRBV7-2 and TRBJ1-5; D not certain. Trimming removed 0 bases at V and 4 bases at J, with 10 bases between. CDR1 is SGHTA and CDR2 is FQGNSA in the germline V gene. This CDR3 comprises 15 residues. For the CDR3, the DNA is TGTGCCAGCAGCTTAGCGGGCCAGATAAATCAGCCCCAGCATTTT. It yields the protein CASSLAGQINQPQHF.

The chain carries TRBV6-6 and TRBJ1-2; D gene ambiguous. This CDR3 has 14 residues. CDR1 MNHNY and CDR2 SVGAGI come from the germline V gene (reference sequence). Trimming shortened V by 6 bases and J by 6 bases, and 17 bases separated the two germline ends. The CDR3 region is CASSDPGRAHGYTF. Here the CDR3 DNA reads TGTGCCAGCAGCGACCCGGGGAGGGCCCATGGCTACACCTTC.

This rearrangement joins TRBV25-1 to TRBJ1-3; maybe TRBD1 (6 bases). Per germline, CDR1 MGHDK and CDR2 SYGVNS. V lost 6 bases and J lost 4, with 19 bases in between. The CDR3 contains 16 residues. CDR3: CASSSDYGTKGNTIYF. CDR3 coding DNA: TGTGCCAGCAGCTCAGACTACGGGACAAAAGGAAACACCATATATTTT.